What follows is one TCR beta chain and its context. One base away lies a much larger clone, so this may be a sequencing read error. Next came a second PCR, run for about 7 to 12 cycles, which used a sample-barcoded 5' primer along with a J-beta primer mix. Researchers report that a template-switch adaptor with 12 random nucleotides tagged each cDNA molecule. Each CDR3 protein gets one entry after TCRdb re-called the 5' RACE reads with MiXCR. The top ten hold roughly a tenth of the sample, which has about 930,000 distinct CDR3 sequences, almost 30% seen once. The data were obtained in a study of blood T cells in healthy people across ages. The CDR3 spans 14 residues. Germline V gene lookup returns CDR1 SGHRS and CDR2 YFSETQ. This sample was shared with a second study, whose subject was T cells of mothers and their children.

The rearrangement uses TRBV5-1 and TRBJ1-2; no clear D. Sequencing used blood. This receptor was identified in a woman aged 40-49 years in good health. The DNA of the CDR3 is TGCGCCAGCAACAGCGGCTCATCTAACTGTGGCTACACCTTC. Residues: CASNSGSSNCGYTF.